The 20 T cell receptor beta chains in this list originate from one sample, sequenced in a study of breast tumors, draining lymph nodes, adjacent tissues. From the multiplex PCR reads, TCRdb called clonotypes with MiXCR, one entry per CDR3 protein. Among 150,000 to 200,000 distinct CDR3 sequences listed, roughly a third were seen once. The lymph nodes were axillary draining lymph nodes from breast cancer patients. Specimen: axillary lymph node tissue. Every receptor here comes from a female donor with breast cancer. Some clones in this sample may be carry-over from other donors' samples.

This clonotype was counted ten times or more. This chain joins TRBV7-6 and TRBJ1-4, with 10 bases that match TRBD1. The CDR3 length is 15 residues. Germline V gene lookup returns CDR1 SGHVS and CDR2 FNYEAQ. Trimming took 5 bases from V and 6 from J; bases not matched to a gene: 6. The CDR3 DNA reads TGTGCCAGCAGCACAATGACAGGGGGCCATGAAAAACTGTTTTTT. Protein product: CASSTMTGGHEKLFF.

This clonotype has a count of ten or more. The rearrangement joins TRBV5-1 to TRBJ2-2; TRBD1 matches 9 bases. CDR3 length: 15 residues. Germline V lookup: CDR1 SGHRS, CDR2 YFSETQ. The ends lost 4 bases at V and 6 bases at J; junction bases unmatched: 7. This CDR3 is CASSGGTGPPGELFF. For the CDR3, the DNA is TGCGCCAGCAGCGGCGGGACAGGGCCCCCCGGGGAGCTGTTTTTT.

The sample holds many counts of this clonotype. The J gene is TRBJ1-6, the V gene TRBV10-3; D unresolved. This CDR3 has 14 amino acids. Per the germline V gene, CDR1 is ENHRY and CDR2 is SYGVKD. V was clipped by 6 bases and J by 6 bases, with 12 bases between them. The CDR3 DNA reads TGTGCCATCAGCACATACAGCGCTAATTCACCCCTCCACTTT. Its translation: CAISTYSANSPLHF.

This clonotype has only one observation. CDR3 sequence (DNA): TGTGCCAGCATTAGGGACAGCTCCTCACAAGAGACCCAGTACTTC. This sequence encodes CASIRDSSSQETQYF. The gene calls are TRBV2 and TRBJ2-5; 7 bases are a match to TRBD1. J lost 2 bases, V lost 7 bases, and 10 bases had no gene match. This CDR3 comprises 15 residues. Germline V gives CDR1 SNHLY, CDR2 FYNNEI.

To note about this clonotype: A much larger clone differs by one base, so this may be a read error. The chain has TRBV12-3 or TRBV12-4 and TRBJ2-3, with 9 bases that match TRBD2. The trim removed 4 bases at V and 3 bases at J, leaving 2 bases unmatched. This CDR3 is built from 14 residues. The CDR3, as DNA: TGTGCCAGCAGTTGCACTAGCGGGACAGATACGCAGTATTTT. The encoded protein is CASSCTSGTDTQYF.

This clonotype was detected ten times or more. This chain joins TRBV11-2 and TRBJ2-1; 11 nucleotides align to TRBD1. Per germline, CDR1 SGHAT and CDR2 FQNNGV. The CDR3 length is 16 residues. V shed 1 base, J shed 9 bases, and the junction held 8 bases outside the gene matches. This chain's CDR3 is CASSLVGGTGGGEQFF. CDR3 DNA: TGTGCCAGCAGCTTAGTAGGAGGGACAGGGGGGGGTGAGCAGTTCTTC.

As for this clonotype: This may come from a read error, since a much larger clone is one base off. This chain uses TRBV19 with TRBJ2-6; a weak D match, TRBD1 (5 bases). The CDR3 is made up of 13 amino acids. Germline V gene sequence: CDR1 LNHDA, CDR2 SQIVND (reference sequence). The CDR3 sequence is CASRRSGADVLAF. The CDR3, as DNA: TGTGCCAGTAGGCGCTCTGGGGCCGACGTCCTGGCTTTC.

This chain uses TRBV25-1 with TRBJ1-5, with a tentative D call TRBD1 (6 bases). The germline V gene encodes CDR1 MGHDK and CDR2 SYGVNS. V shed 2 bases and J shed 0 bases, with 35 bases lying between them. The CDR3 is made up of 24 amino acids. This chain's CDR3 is CASSEGGADCHTHDALCSNQPQHF. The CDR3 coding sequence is TGTGCCAGCAGTGAAGGGGGGGCTGATTGCCACACTCATGATGCACTGTGTAGCAATCAGCCCCAGCATTTT.

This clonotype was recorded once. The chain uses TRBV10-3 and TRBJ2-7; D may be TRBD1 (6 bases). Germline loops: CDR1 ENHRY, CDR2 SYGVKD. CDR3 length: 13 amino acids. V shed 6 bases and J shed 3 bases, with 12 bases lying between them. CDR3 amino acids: CAISRDTNYEQYF. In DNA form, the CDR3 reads TGTGCCATCAGCCGGGACACGAACTACGAGCAGTACTTC.

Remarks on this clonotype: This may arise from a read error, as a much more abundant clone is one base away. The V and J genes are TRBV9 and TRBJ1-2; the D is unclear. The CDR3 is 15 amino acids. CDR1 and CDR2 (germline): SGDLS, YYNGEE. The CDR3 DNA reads TGTGCCAGCAGCGTGGGGTCCCCTGTCCTCTATGGCTCCACCTTC. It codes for CASSVGSPVLYGSTF.

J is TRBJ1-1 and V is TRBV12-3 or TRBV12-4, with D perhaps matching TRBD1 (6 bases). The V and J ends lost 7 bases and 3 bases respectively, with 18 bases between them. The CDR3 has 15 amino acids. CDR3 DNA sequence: TGTGCCAGCATTCTGGAGGGGGGCAGGGACACTGAAGCTTTCTTT. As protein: CASILEGGRDTEAFF.

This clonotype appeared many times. CDR3 nucleotides: TGTGCCAGCAGCCAAGATACGTTTAACCTCTATGGCTACACCTTC. It encodes CASSQDTFNLYGYTF. The V call is TRBV14, the J call TRBJ1-2; no firm D call. Germline CDR1 SGHDN, CDR2 FVKESK. CDR3 length equals 15 residues. The germline V and J ends were trimmed by 0 bases and 4 bases, with 12 bases remaining between them.

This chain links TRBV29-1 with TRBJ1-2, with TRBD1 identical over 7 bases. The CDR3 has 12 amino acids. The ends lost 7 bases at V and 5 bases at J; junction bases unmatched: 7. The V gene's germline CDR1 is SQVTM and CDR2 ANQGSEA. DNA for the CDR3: TGCAGCGGCTTTGGACAGGATTATGGCTACACCTTC. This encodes CSGFGQDYGYTF. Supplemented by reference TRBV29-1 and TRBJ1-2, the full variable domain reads SAVISQKPSRDICQRGTSLTIQCQVDSQVTMMFWYRQQPGQSLTLIATANQGSEATYESGFVIDKFPISRPNLTFSTLTVSNMSPEDSSIYLCSGFGQDYGYTFGSGTRLTVV.

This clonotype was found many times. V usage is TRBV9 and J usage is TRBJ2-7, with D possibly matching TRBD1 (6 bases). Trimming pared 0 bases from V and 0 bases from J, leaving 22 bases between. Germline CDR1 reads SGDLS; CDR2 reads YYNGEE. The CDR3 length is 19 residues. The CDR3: CASSVVFFEVRTDSYEQYF. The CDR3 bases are TGTGCCAGCAGCGTAGTTTTTTTTGAAGTGCGGACAGACTCCTACGAGCAGTACTTC.

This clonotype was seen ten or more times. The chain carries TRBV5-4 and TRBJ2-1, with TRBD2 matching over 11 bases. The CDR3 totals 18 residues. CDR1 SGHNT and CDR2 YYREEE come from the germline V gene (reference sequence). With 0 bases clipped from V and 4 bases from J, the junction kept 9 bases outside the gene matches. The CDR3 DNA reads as TGTGCCAGCAGCTTGGGCCTAGCGGGAGGCGGGGGTTACAATGAGCAGTTCTTC. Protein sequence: CASSLGLAGGGGYNEQFF.

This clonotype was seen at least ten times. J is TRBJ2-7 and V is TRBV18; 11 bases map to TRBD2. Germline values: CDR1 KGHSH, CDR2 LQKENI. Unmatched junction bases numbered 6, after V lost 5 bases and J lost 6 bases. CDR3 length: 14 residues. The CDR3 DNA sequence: TGTGCCAGCTCAGGACTAGCGGGTAGTGGCGAGCAGTACTTC. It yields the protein CASSGLAGSGEQYF. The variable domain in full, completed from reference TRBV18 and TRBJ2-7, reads NAGVMQNPRHLVRRRGQEARLRCSPMKGHSHVYWYRQLPEEGLKFMVYLQKENIIDESGMPKERFSAEFPKEGPSILRIQQVVRGDSAAYFCASSGLAGSGEQYFGPGTRLTVT.

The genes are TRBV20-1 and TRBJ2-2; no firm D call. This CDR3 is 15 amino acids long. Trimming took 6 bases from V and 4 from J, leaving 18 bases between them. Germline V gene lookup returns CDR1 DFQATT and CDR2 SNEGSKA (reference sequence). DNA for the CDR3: TGCAGTGCCCTTCCGGGTCGAGTTACCACCGGGGAGCTGTTTTTT. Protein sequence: CSALPGRVTTGELFF.

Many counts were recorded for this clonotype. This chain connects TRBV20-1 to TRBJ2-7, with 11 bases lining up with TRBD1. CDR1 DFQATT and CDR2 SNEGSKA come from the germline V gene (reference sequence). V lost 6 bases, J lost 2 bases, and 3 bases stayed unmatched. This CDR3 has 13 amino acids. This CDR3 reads CSATGQGAYEQYF. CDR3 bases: TGCAGTGCGACGGGACAGGGGGCCTACGAGCAGTACTTC.

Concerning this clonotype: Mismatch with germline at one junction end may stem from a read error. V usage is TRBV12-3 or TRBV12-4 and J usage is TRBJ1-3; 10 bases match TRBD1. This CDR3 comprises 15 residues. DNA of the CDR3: TGTGCCAGCAGCCCCGACAGGGGGCTCGGAAACACCGTATATTTT. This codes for CASSPDRGLGNTVYF.

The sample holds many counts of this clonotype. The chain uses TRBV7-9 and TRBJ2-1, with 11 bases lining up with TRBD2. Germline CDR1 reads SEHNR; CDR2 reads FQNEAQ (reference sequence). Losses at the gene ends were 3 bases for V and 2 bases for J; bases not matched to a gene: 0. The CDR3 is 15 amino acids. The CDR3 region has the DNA TGTGCCAGCAGCTTGACTAGCGGGACCTACAATGAGCAGTTCTTC. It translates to CASSLTSGTYNEQFF.